The rows below give T cell receptor beta chains drawn from one sample of a study of CD8 T cells in ankylosing spondylitis. TCRdb processed the 5' RACE reads anew with MiXCR; each CDR3 protein has one entry. The data hold about 270,000 distinct CDR3 sequences, with approximately 30% observed a single time. Material: blood, either unsorted or a sorted T cell fraction (not recorded which). These receptors came from a male donor with ankylosing spondylitis or in good health (not recorded which). CDR3s include the opening cysteine and the closing phenylalanine or tryptophan. The D gene is left open where the match is weak. For some rows the clone size is stated as once, few or many, or as a class when expanded; others skip it.

V,D,J,size,DNA,CDR3
TRBV12-3/TRBV12-4,NA,TRBJ2-1,NA,TGTGCCAGCAGTTTCATCTACAGGGAACTGAATGAGCAGTTCTTC,CASSFIYRELNEQFF
TRBV7-9,NA,TRBJ2-2,few,TGTGCCAGCAGCTTGAAATACACCGGGGAGCTGTTTTTT,CASSLKYTGELFF
TRBV20-1,TRBD1,TRBJ1-2,few,TGCAGTGCTAGAGACGACAGGGACTATGGCTACACCTTC,CSARDDRDYGYTF
TRBV6-6,TRBD1,TRBJ1-2,few,TGTGCCAGCAGTTACGGACAGGGGGTGGGCTACACCTTC,CASSYGQGVGYTF
TRBV6-1,TRBD1,TRBJ1-5,few,TGTGCCAGCACCCTGGGACAGGGGTATCAGCCCCAGCATTTT,CASTLGQGYQPQHF
TRBV5-1,NA,TRBJ1-1,once,TGCGCCAGCAGCTTTGGTCAGACTGAGAACACTGAAGCTTTCTTT,CASSFGQTENTEAFF
TRBV27,TRBD1,TRBJ2-1,NA,TGTGCCAGCAGTTCACCGGGACAGGGGGCCTATGAGCAGTTCTTC,CASSSPGQGAYEQFF
TRBV7-8,NA,TRBJ2-7,NA,TGTGCCAGCAGCATGTATGGACAACCCAACGAGCAGTACTTC,CASSMYGQPNEQYF
TRBV5-1,TRBD2,TRBJ2-3,once,TGCGCCAGCAGCCCGGGGGGGGCCAAAGCGGGTACGCAGTATTTT,CASSPGGAKAGTQYF
TRBV5-1,TRBD1,TRBJ2-3,NA,TGCGCCAGCAGCTCCCGGCCGGGACAGATCACAGATACGCAGTATTTT,CASSSRPGQITDTQYF
TRBV7-6,NA,TRBJ2-5,NA,TGTGCCAGCAGCTTAGCTTTTGTGACTACCAATCAAGAGACCCAGTACTTC,CASSLAFVTTNQETQYF
TRBV18,NA,TRBJ2-5,few,TGTGCCAGCTCACCGGGCGAACAAGAGACCCAGTACTTC,CASSPGEQETQYF
TRBV29-1,TRBD2,TRBJ2-1,few,TGCAGCGTTGGGACTAGCGAGGATACCTACAATGAGCAGTTCTTC,CSVGTSEDTYNEQFF
TRBV10-1,NA,TRBJ2-1,many,TGCGCCAGCAGTGAGTGGATGGCAGGGGATGAGCAGTTCTTC,CASSEWMAGDEQFF
TRBV20-1,NA,TRBJ1-1,NA,TGCAGTGCACCAGACAGAACCACTGAAGCTTTCTTT,CSAPDRTTEAFF
TRBV7-9,TRBD1,TRBJ2-2,NA,TGTGCCAGCAGCCGAACCATCGGACAGGTGACCGGGGAGCTGTTTTTT,CASSRTIGQVTGELFF
TRBV4-2,NA,TRBJ1-6,NA,TGTGCCAGCAGCCAAGATATGGGATCCGGGGCCTACCACCGCTTT,CASSQDMGSGAYHRF
TRBV30,TRBD2,TRBJ2-3,NA,TGTGCCTGGAGTTCACTAGCGGATACGCAGTATTTT,CAWSSLADTQYF
TRBV5-6,TRBD2,TRBJ2-5,NA,TGTGCCAGCAGCTTGGATCTTTATAGTTGGCGGGGGGAAGAGACCCAGTACTTC,CASSLDLYSWRGEETQYF
TRBV20-1,NA,TRBJ2-1,NA,TGCAGTGCTAGGGAGGGATTGCAGTTCTTC,CSAREGLQFF
TRBV13,NA,TRBJ2-1,few,TGTGCCAGCAGCTCCCGGGGGACAGAGATCTACAATGAGCAGTTCTTC,CASSSRGTEIYNEQFF
TRBV13,TRBD1,TRBJ1-4,NA,TGTGCCAGCAGCTTATCGGGACAGATTGAAAAACTGTTTTTT,CASSLSGQIEKLFF
TRBV10-3,NA,TRBJ2-5,NA,TGTGCCATCAGTGGCTCCGGTGGCGAGGGGGGGACCCAGTACTTC,CAISGSGGEGGTQYF
TRBV4-1,NA,TRBJ1-4,NA,TGCGCCAGCAGCCCTAAGCCCGAGGCGACTAATGAAAAACTGTTTTTT,CASSPKPEATNEKLFF
TRBV11-2,NA,TRBJ2-7,NA,TGTGCCAGCAGCCTCCGGGTCGCTCCCGAGCAGTACTTC,CASSLRVAPEQYF
TRBV29-1,NA,TRBJ2-3,NA,TGCAGCGTTGAGACGGAGGTCGGCACGCAGTATTTT,CSVETEVGTQYF
TRBV19,NA,TRBJ1-1,NA,TGTGCCAGTAGTAAAGGGGGCACTGAAGCTTTCTTT,CASSKGGTEAFF
TRBV29-1,TRBD1,TRBJ2-1,NA,TGCAGCGCCGACAGGGGTAATGAGCAGTTCTTC,CSADRGNEQFF
TRBV5-6,NA,TRBJ2-2,few,TGTGCCAGCAGCTTGGGGGAGACGGTTCGCGTCACCGGGGAGCTGTTTTTT,CASSLGETVRVTGELFF
TRBV4-1,NA,TRBJ2-3,NA,TGCGCCAGCAGCCAGGACTCAACTAGCACAGATACGCAGTATTTT,CASSQDSTSTDTQYF
TRBV4-2,TRBD1,TRBJ1-6,few,TGTGCCAGCAGCCAAGATAAGGGACAGGGGGCCACCCTCCACTTT,CASSQDKGQGATLHF
TRBV7-2,NA,TRBJ2-3,NA,TGTGCCAGCAGCTTTACGCGGGGTCTCGGAGATACGCAGTATTTT,CASSFTRGLGDTQYF
TRBV27,NA,TRBJ2-2,NA,TGTGCCAGCAGTTTTGATCCAGGCAGTAGCGGGGAGCTGTTTTTT,CASSFDPGSSGELFF
TRBV5-1,TRBD1,TRBJ1-2,NA,TGCGCCAGCAGCTTGGGGGGACAGCGAAACTATGGCTACACCTTC,CASSLGGQRNYGYTF
TRBV20-1,TRBD2,TRBJ2-7,NA,TGCAGTGCCCGGATGGCGGGGGGTTTTCCTTACGAGCAGTACTTC,CSARMAGGFPYEQYF
TRBV20-1,NA,TRBJ2-5,NA,TGCAGTGCCGAAAAAGGAGAGACCCAGTACTTC,CSAEKGETQYF
TRBV20-1,NA,TRBJ2-1,NA,TGCAGTGCTAGAGATCTTGGGCAGGCGGCCTACAATGAGCAGTTCTTC,CSARDLGQAAYNEQFF
TRBV12-3/TRBV12-4,TRBD1,TRBJ2-3,NA,TGTGCCAGCACCCCGGGACAGAGCACAGATACGCAGTATTTT,CASTPGQSTDTQYF
TRBV29-1,NA,TRBJ2-7,NA,TGCAGCGCTTTGTCCAATACCTACGAGCAGTACTTC,CSALSNTYEQYF
TRBV12-3/TRBV12-4,TRBD1,TRBJ1-5,few,TGTGCCAGCAGCGGGGACAGGGTCGGCGGCAATCAGCCCCAGCATTTT,CASSGDRVGGNQPQHF
TRBV18,TRBD2,TRBJ2-3,NA,TGTGCCAGCTCACCAGAACCGGGACTAGGCACAGATACGCAGTATTTT,CASSPEPGLGTDTQYF
TRBV20-1,NA,TRBJ2-2,NA,TGCAGTGCTAGAGATCCTGTATCGCTAGCGAGCACCGTGGCCGGGGAGCTGTTTTTT,CSARDPVSLASTVAGELFF
TRBV12-3/TRBV12-4,NA,TRBJ1-2,NA,TGTGCCAGCAGTTCCCGCCAACTGGGCTACACCTTC,CASSSRQLGYTF
TRBV29-1,NA,TRBJ2-5,few,TGCAGCGTTCATGGGCGGGGACGGTCGGGCAAAGAGACCCAGTACTTC,CSVHGRGRSGKETQYF
TRBV7-3,NA,TRBJ2-2,few,TGTGCCAGCAGCTTGCACCAGGGGAACACCGGGGAGCTGTTTTTT,CASSLHQGNTGELFF
TRBV12-3/TRBV12-4,TRBD2,TRBJ2-7,NA,TGTGCCAGCAGCCTCCGCGGGGGGCAGCATGCATCCTACGAGCAGTACTTC,CASSLRGGQHASYEQYF
TRBV20-1,TRBD2,TRBJ2-7,many,TGCAGTGCTAGTGGACTAAGACTAGCGGGGGACGAGCAGTACTTC,CSASGLRLAGDEQYF